A single sample gave rise to the 6 T cell receptor beta chains below, sequenced in a study of T cell repertoires in cytomegalovirus infection (dated by TCRdb to the late 2010s). The meaning of the sample's treatment or condition label: in vitro stimulation with specific CMV peptide epitopes to enrich CMV-specific T cells. The antigens for these receptors are not known. For sequencing, an Illumina HiSeq 1500 was employed. Using fastp at Q25 and MiXCR, TCRdb reprocessed the public reads and kept productive beta chains. Every entry covers one CDR3 protein and lists the most common genes and DNA from its rows. The sample has fewer than 1,000,000 distinct CDR3 sequences on record, about a third of them singletons. The ten most abundant clones make up around 15% of the sample. The sequenced sample was cultured CD8+ T cells from PBMCs, obtained from culture after CMV antigen stimulation. Source of these receptors: a human donor in good health (CMV status not recorded). Some clones in this sample may be carry-over from other donors' samples.

The chain recombines TRBV27 with TRBJ2-2, with 10 bases that match TRBD1. The length of the CDR3 is 17 residues. J gave up 0 bases and V 3 bases, and 4 bases lay outside the gene matches. Germline CDR1 MNHEY, CDR2 SMNVEV (reference sequence). In nucleotides, the CDR3 is TGTGCCAGCAGTTTTGGGACAGGGGCCCCGAACACCGGGGAGCTGTTTTTT. Translated, it gives CASSFGTGAPNTGELFF.

V is TRBV19 and J is TRBJ1-1; 9 nucleotides match TRBD1. Germline CDR1 LNHDA, CDR2 SQIVND (reference sequence). The CDR3 loop spans 15 amino acids. The J segment lost 8 bases and the V segment lost 5 bases, leaving 12 bases of the junction unmatched. This CDR3 reads CASSGRTGVRGEAFF. The DNA of the CDR3 is TGTGCCAGTAGTGGAAGGACAGGGGTCCGGGGGGAAGCTTTCTTT.

As regards this clonotype: This likely comes from a read error, as the CDR3 has no conserved phenylalanine or tryptophan at its end. The V and J genes are TRBV12-3 or TRBV12-4 and TRBJ1-2; 7 bases match TRBD1. V gave up 10 bases and J gave up 3 bases; unmatched junction bases: 8. CDR3 size: 13 residues. The CDR3 DNA follows: TGTGCCACCGCGGACAGGATCCACTATGGCTACACCGTC. It is translated as CATADRIHYGYTV.

This chain links TRBV27 with TRBJ2-7, with 9 bases that match TRBD1. The junction had 11 bases not matched to a gene; V was cut back by 6 bases and J by 2 bases. Germline CDR1 and CDR2: MNHEY and SMNVEV (reference sequence). This CDR3 is built from 16 residues. DNA for the CDR3: TGTGCCAGCAGCCAAGGAAAGACAGGGGGAACCTACGAGCAGTACTTC. Translating gives CASSQGKTGGTYEQYF.

This chain joins TRBV2 and TRBJ1-1; D unresolved. Trimming stripped 2 bases from V and 2 bases from J, with 15 bases between. This CDR3 spans 16 amino acids. Germline V lookup: CDR1 SNHLY, CDR2 FYNNEI. CDR3 bases: TGTGCCAGCAGTGAATCGGTAGGGCGGAGTAACACTGAAGCTTTCTTT. It encodes CASSESVGRSNTEAFF.

The chain employs TRBV19 and TRBJ1-1; D gene uncertain. The CDR3 consists of 13 residues. V was trimmed by 1 base and J by 4 bases, leaving 7 bases between them. The germline CDR1 and CDR2 sequences are LNHDA and SQIVND (reference sequence). Here the CDR3 reads CASSIGRTTEAFF. CDR3 bases: TGTGCCAGTAGTATAGGCAGGACCACTGAAGCTTTCTTT. The whole variable domain, remainder taken from reference TRBV19 and TRBJ1-1, is DGGITQSPKYLFRKEGQNVTLSCEQNLNHDAMYWYRQDPGQGLRLIYYSQIVNDFQKGDIAEGYSVSREKKESFPLTVTSAQKNPTAFYLCASSIGRTTEAFFGQGTRLTVV.